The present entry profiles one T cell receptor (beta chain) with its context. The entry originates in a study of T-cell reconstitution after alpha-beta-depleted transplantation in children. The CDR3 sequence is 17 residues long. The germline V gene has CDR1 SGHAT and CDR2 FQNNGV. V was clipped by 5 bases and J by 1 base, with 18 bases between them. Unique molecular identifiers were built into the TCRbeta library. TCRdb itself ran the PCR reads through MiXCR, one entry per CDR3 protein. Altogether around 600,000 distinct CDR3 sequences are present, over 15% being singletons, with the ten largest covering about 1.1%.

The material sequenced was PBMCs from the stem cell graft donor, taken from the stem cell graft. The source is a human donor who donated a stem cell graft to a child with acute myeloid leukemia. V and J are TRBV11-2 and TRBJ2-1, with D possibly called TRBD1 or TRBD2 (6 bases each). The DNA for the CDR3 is TGTGCCAGCAGCCCCCGGTCCGGGGGCGCTTCCTACAATGAGCAGTTCTTC. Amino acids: CASSPRSGGASYNEQFF.